The source of this T cell receptor (beta chain) is a study of T cell changes during pregnancy in multiple sclerosis. The assay was immunoSEQ multiplex PCR, and TCRdb's table has in-frame clones only and misses some. The sample yields about 32,000 clones, about 92% seen once. The sequence was obtained from a female donor with multiple sclerosis, enrolled in a pregnancy study. This specimen consisted of CD4+ T cells from peripheral blood mononuclear cells, obtained in the second trimester of pregnancy.

The CDR3: CAWSWVGGPTNEKLFF. Here the CDR3 DNA reads TGTGCCTGGAGTTGGGTCGGCGGGCCCACTAATGAAAAACTGTTTTTT. The chain joins TRBV30 to TRBJ1-4; D gene ambiguous. The CDR3 extends over 16 amino acids. CDR1 and CDR2 (germline): GTSNPN, SVGIG (reference sequence). Trimming removed 2 bases at V and 2 bases at J, with 15 bases between.